A selection of T cell receptor beta chains follows, all from one sample in a study of T cells in Graves' hyperthyroidism and ophthalmopathy. TCRdb analysed the multiplex PCR reads with MiXCR anew, one entry per CDR3 protein. The sample carries 450,000 to 600,000 distinct CDR3 sequences, 14% recorded once. Sequencing used blood. These TCRs come from a woman aged 40 to 49 with Graves' hyperthyroidism. Each CDR3 is given with its conserved first and last residue. A D gene is named only where the DNA matches it firmly. Clone size is stated in some rows and not others, as once, few, many or a class when expanded.

j_call | v_call | clone_size | d_call | cdr3_nt | cdr3_aa
TRBJ2-7 | TRBV5-1 | - | TRBD2 | TGCGCCAGCAGCTTACTAGCGGGAGAACACGAGCAGTACTTC | CASSLLAGEHEQYF
TRBJ2-7 | TRBV5-5 | many | - | TGTGCCAGCAGCTCTCAGACAGGCTGGAGCTCCTACGAGCAGTACTTC | CASSSQTGWSSYEQYF
TRBJ1-5 | TRBV15 | few | TRBD1 | TGTGCCACCAGCAGGTACAGGGGTGGCAATCAGCCCCAGCATTTT | CATSRYRGGNQPQHF
TRBJ2-7 | TRBV20-1 | - | - | TGCAGTGCCACCCCGCCCCCCATCTACGAGCAGTACTTC | CSATPPPIYEQYF
TRBJ1-1 | TRBV6-1 | few | - | TGTGCCAGCAGTGAAGTGGAACAGAACACTGAAGCTTTCTTT | CASSEVEQNTEAFF
TRBJ2-1 | TRBV7-9 | many | TRBD2 | TGTGCCAGCAGACTCGCTAGCGGCTCCTACAATGAGCAGTTCTTC | CASRLASGSYNEQFF
TRBJ2-7 | TRBV20-1 | - | - | TGCAGTGCTAGAGACGGGATGCGGGTGAGCTCCTACGAGCAGTACTTC | CSARDGMRVSSYEQYF
TRBJ2-7 | TRBV12-3/TRBV12-4 | few | TRBD2 | TGTGCCAGCAGTAATATAGCGGGAGGGGTGGGGGAGCAGTACTTC | CASSNIAGGVGEQYF
TRBJ1-1 | TRBV25-1 | few | - | TGTGCCAGCAGTGAATTGAGACAGTCAAACACTGAAGCTTTCTTT | CASSELRQSNTEAFF
TRBJ1-5 | TRBV29-1 | few | - | TGCAGCGTTGAATTCCCGGCCGGAGGCCAGCGAGGATCAGCCCAGCATTTT | CSVEFPAGGQRGSAQHF